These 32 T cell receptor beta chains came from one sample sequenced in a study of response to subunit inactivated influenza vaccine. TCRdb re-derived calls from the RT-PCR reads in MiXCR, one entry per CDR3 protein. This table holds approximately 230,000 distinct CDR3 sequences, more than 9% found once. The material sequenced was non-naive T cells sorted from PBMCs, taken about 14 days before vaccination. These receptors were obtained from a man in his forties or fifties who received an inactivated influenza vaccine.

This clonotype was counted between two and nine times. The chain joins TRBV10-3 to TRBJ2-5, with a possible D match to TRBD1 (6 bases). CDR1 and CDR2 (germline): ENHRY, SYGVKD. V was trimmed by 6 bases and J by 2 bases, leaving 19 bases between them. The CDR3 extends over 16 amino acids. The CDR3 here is CAISGSLGGIQETQYF. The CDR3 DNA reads TGTGCCATCAGCGGGTCCTTAGGGGGTATTCAAGAGACCCAGTACTTC.

CDR3 nucleotides: TGCGCCAGCAGCCAAGTACTAGCGGGGGGGCCTGCCTTTCAAGAGACCCAGTACTTC. Encoded protein: CASSQVLAGGPAFQETQYF. V usage is TRBV4-1 and J usage is TRBJ2-5; 13 positions agree with TRBD2. The CDR3 length is 19 residues. CDR1 is MGHRA, CDR2 YSYEKL, per germline. Losses at the gene ends were 1 base for V and 2 bases for J; bases not matched to a gene: 10.

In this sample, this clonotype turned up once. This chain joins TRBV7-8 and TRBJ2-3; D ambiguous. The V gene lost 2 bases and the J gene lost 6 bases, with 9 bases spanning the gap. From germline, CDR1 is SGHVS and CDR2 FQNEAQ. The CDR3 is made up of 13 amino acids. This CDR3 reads CASSLQPADTQYF. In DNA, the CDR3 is TGTGCCAGCAGCTTACAACCGGCGGATACGCAGTATTTT.

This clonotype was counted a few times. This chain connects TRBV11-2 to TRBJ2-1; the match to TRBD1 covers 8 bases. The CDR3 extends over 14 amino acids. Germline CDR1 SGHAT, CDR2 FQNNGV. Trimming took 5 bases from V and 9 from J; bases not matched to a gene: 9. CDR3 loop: CASSPGGAMREQFF. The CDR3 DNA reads TGTGCCAGCAGCCCAGGGGGCGCGATGCGTGAGCAGTTCTTC.

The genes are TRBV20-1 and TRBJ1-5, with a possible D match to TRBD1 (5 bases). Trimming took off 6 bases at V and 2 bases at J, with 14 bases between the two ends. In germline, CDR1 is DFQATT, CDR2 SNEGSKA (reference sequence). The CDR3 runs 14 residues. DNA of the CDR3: TGCAGTGCGACCAGGGTCGATGGCAATCAGCCCCAGCATTTT. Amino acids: CSATRVDGNQPQHF.

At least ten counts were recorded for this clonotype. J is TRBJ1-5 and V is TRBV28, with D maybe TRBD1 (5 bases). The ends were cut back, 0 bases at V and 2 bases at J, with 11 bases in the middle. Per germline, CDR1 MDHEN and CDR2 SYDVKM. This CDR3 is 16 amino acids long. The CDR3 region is CASSLWGGAGNQPQHF. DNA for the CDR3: TGTGCCAGCAGTTTATGGGGAGGGGCGGGCAATCAGCCCCAGCATTTT.

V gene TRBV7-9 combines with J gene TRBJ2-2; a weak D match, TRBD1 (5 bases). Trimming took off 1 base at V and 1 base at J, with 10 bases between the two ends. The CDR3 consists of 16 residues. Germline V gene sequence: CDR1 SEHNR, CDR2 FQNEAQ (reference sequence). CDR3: CASSLGPGMNTGELFF. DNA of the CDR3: TGTGCCAGCAGCTTAGGCCCAGGGATGAACACCGGGGAGCTGTTTTTT.

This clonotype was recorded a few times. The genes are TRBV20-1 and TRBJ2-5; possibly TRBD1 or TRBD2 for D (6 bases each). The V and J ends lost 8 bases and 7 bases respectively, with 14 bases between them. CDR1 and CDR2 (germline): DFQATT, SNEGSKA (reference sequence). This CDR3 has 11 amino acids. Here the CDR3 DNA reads TGCAGTACTGGGGGGCAGGGGACCCAGTACTTC. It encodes CSTGGQGTQYF.

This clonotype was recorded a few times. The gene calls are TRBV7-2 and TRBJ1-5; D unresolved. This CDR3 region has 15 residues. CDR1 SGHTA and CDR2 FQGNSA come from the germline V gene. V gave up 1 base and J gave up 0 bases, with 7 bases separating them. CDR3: CASSLVTNSNQPQHF. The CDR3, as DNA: TGTGCCAGCAGCTTAGTCACAAATAGCAATCAGCCCCAGCATTTT.

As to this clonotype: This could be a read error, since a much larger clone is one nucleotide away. The CDR3 here is CATSAGAGTTDTQYF. The CDR3 DNA reads TGTGCCACCAGCGCGGGAGCGGGAACCACAGATACGCAGTATTTT. This rearrangement joins TRBV15 to TRBJ2-3, with 7 bases aligning to TRBD2. This CDR3 contains 15 residues. Germline V gene sequence: CDR1 LNHNV, CDR2 YYDKDF (reference sequence). The V segment lost 5 bases and the J segment 2 bases; nucleotides outside the gene matches: 7.

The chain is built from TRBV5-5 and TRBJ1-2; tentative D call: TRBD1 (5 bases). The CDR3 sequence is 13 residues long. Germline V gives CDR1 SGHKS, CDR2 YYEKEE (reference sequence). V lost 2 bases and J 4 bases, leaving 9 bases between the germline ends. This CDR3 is CASSFRTLYGYTF. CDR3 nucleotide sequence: TGTGCCAGCAGCTTCAGGACACTCTATGGCTACACCTTC.

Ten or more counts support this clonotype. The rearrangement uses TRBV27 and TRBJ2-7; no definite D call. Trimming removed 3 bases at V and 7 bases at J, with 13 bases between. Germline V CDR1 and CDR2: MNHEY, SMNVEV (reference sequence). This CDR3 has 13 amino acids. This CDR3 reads CASSFPGGFEQYF. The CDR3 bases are TGTGCCAGCAGTTTCCCGGGTGGCTTTGAGCAGTACTTC.

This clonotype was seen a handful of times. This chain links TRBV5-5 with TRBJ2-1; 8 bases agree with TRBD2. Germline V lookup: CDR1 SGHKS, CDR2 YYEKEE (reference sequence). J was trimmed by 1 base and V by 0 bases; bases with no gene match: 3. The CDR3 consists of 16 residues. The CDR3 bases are TGTGCCAGCAGCTTGGATCCGGGGGGGTCCTACAATGAGCAGTTCTTC. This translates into CASSLDPGGSYNEQFF.

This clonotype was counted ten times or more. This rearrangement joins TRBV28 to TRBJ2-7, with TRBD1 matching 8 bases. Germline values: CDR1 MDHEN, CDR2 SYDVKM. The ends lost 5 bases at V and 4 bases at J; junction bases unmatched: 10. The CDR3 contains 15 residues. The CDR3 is CASSPPDREVYEQYF. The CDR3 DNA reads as TGTGCCAGCAGTCCACCGGACAGGGAGGTATACGAGCAGTACTTC.

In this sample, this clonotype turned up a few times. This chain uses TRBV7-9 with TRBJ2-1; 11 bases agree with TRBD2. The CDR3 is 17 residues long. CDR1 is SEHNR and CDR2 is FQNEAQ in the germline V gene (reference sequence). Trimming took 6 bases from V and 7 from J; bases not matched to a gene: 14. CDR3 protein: CASSTGTSGSRRNEQFF. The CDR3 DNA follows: TGTGCCAGCAGTACCGGTACTAGCGGGAGTCGTCGAAATGAGCAGTTCTTC.

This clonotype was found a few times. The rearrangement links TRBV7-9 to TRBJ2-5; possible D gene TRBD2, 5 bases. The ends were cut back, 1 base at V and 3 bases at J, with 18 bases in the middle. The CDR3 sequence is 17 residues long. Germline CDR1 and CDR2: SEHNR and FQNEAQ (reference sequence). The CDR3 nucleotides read TGTGCCAGCAGCTTAGGTGGACCGGGAAAAAGGGAAGAGACCCAGTACTTC. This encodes CASSLGGPGKREETQYF.

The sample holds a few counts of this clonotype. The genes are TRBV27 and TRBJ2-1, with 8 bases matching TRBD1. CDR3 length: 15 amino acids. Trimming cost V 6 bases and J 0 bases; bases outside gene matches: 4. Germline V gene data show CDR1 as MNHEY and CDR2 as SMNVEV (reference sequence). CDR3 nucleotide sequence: TGTGCCAGCAGGCGAACAGGGGGCTCCTACAATGAGCAGTTCTTC. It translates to CASRRTGGSYNEQFF.

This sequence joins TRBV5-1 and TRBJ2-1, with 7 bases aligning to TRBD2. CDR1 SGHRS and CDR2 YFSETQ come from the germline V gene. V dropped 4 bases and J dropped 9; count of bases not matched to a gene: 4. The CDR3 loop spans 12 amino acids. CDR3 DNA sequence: TGCGCCAGCAGCACCACTAGCGCTGAGCAGTTCTTC. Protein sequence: CASSTTSAEQFF.

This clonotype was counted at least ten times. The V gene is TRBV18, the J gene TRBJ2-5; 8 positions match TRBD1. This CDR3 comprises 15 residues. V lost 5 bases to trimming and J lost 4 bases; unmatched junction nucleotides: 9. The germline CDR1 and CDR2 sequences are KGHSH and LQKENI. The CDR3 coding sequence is TGTGCCAGCTCAGTAAACCAGGGGGCCGGAGAGACCCAGTACTTC. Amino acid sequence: CASSVNQGAGETQYF.

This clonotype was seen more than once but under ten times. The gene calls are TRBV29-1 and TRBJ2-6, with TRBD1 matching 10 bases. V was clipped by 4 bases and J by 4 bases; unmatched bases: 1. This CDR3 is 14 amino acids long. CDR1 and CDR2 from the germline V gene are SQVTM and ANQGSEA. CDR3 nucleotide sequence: TGCAGCGTTGGACAGGGGGCCGGGGCCAACGTCCTGACTTTC. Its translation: CSVGQGAGANVLTF. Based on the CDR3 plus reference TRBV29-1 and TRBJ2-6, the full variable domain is SAVISQKPSRDICQRGTSLTIQCQVDSQVTMMFWYRQQPGQSLTLIATANQGSEATYESGFVIDKFPISRPNLTFSTLTVSNMSPEDSSIYLCSVGQGAGANVLTFGAGSRLTVL.

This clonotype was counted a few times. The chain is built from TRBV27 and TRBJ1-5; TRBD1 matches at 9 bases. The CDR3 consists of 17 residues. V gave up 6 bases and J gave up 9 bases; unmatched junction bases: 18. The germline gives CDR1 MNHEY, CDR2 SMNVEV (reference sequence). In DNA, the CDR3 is TGTGCCAGCAGACCGTCTGGGGACAGGGCTTATTTAGGGCCCCAGCATTTT. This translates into CASRPSGDRAYLGPQHF.

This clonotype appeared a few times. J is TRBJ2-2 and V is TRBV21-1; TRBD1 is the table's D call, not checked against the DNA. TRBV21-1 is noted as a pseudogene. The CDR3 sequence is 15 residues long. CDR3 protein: CASRDGTGGTGELFF. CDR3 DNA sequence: TGTGCCAGCAGAGACGGGACAGGGGGCACCGGGGAGCTGTTTTTT.

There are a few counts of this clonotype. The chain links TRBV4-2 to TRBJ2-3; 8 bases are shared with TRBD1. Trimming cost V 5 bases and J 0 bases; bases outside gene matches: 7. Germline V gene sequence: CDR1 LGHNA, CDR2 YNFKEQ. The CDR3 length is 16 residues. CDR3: CASSTRQGKSTDTQYF. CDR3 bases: TGTGCCAGCAGCACCCGACAGGGGAAAAGCACAGATACGCAGTATTTT.

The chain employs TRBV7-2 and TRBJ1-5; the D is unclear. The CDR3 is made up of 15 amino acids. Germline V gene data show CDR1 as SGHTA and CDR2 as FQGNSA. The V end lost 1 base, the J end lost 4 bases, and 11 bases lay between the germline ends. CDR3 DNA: TGTGCCAGCAGCTTAGGGCAGAATCTAAATCAGCCCCAGCATTTT. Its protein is CASSLGQNLNQPQHF.

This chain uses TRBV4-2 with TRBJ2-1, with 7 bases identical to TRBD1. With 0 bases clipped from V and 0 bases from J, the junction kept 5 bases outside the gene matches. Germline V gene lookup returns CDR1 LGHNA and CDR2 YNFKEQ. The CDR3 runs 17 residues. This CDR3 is CASSQEGAGGSYNEQFF. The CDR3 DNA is TGTGCCAGCAGCCAAGAGGGGGCAGGGGGCTCCTACAATGAGCAGTTCTTC.

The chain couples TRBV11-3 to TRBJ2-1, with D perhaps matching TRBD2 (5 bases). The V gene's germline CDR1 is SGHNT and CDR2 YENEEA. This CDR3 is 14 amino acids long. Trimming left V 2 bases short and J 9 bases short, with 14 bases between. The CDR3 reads CASSLTPLAIEQFF. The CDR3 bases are TGTGCCAGCAGCTTAACTCCCCTAGCTATTGAGCAGTTCTTC.

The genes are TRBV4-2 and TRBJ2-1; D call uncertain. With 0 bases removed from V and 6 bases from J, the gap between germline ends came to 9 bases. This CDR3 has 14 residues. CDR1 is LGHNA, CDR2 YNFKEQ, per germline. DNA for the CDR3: TGTGCCAGCAGCCAAGAGGAGCGATCCAATGAGCAGTTCTTC. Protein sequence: CASSQEERSNEQFF.

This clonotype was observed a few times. The CDR3 spells CASSHRDGAEKLFF. The CDR3 coding sequence is TGTGCCAGCAGCCATCGGGACGGCGCTGAAAAACTGTTTTTT. The chain uses TRBV7-8 and TRBJ1-4; maybe TRBD1 (5 bases). This CDR3 comprises 14 residues. Trimming took 5 bases from V and 7 from J, leaving 14 bases between them. The germline V gene has CDR1 SGHVS and CDR2 FQNEAQ.

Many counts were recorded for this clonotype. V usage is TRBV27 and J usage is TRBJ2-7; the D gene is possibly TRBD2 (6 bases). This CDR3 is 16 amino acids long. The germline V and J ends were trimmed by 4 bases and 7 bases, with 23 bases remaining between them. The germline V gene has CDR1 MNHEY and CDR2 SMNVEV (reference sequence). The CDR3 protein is CASSSSLAGRRGEQYF. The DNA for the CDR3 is TGTGCCAGCAGTTCCTCCCTCGCGGGACGACGGGGAGAGCAGTACTTC.

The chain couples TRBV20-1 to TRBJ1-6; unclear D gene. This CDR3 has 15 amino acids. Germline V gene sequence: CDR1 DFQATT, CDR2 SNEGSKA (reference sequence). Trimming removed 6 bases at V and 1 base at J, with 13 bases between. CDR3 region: CSATWRGSYNSPLHF. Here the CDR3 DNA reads TGCAGTGCAACTTGGCGGGGATCCTATAATTCACCCCTCCACTTT.

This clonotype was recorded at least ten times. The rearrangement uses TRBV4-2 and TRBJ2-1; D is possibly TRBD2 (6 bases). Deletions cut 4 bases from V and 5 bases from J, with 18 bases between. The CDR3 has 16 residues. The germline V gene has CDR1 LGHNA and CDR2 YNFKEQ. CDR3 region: CASSRGGAGHHNEQFF. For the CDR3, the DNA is TGTGCCAGCAGCCGCGGCGGGGCAGGCCATCACAATGAGCAGTTCTTC.

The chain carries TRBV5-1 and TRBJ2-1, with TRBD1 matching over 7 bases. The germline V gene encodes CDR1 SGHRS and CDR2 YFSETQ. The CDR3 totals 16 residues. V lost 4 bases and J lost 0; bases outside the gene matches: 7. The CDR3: CASSVTGPSSYNEQFF. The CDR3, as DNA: TGCGCCAGCAGCGTGACAGGGCCAAGCTCCTACAATGAGCAGTTCTTC. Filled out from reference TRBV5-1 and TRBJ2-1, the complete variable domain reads KAGVTQTPRYLIKTRGQQVTLSCSPISGHRSVSWYQQTPGQGLQFLFEYFSETQRNKGNFPGRFSGRQFSNSRSEMNVSTLELGDSALYLCASSVTGPSSYNEQFFGPGTRLTVL.